Below, 13 T cell receptor beta chains from the same sample are listed, as sequenced in a study of T cell repertoires in cytomegalovirus infection (dated by TCRdb to about 2019). This specimen's treatment or condition label, interpreted: in vitro stimulation with specific CMV peptide epitopes to enrich CMV-specific T cells. This sample was sequenced with an Illumina HiSeq 1500. Using fastp trimming at Q25 and MiXCR clonotype assembly, TCRdb reanalyzed the public sequencing data and kept in-frame beta chains. Every entry covers one CDR3 protein and lists the most common genes and DNA from its rows. The sample table contains about a million distinct CDR3 sequences; only one count was recorded for under 40% of them. The ten top clones hold 13% of the sample. The antigens these receptors bind are not known. The sample consisted of cultured CD8+ T cells from PBMCs, taken from culture after CMV antigen stimulation. These receptors all stem from a human donor in good health (CMV status not recorded). Some clones in this sample may be carry-over from other donors' samples.

V usage is TRBV27 and J usage is TRBJ2-3; D is possibly TRBD1 (7 bases). The CDR3 has 14 amino acids. The germline V and J ends were trimmed by 5 bases and 4 bases, with 13 bases remaining between them. Germline loops: CDR1 MNHEY, CDR2 SMNVEV (reference sequence). The CDR3 loop reads CASSPGGSPDTQYF. For the CDR3, the DNA is TGTGCCAGCAGTCCAGGGGGGTCCCCAGATACGCAGTATTTT.

The chain combines TRBV29-1 with TRBJ1-2; 9 bases line up with TRBD1. The trim removed 3 bases at V and 3 bases at J, leaving 8 bases unmatched. CDR1 and CDR2 (germline): SQVTM, ANQGSEA. The CDR3 spans 15 residues. CDR3 sequence (DNA): TGCAGCGTTGACCGGGACAGGGCCGGGGACTATGGCTACACCTTC. Translation: CSVDRDRAGDYGYTF.

This clonotype was observed a handful of times. The CDR3 DNA follows: TGCGCCAGCAGCCAGATACAGGGTGGATTTCAGCCCCAGCATTTT. Protein: CASSQIQGGFQPQHF. The chain couples TRBV4-1 to TRBJ1-5; a possible D gene is TRBD1 (6 bases). The ends were cut back, 3 bases at V and 6 bases at J, with 15 bases in the middle. This CDR3 region has 15 residues. Germline assignment: CDR1 MGHRA and CDR2 YSYEKL.

This clonotype has a handful of counts. The chain has TRBV3-1 and TRBJ2-1, with TRBD1 matching over 9 bases. This CDR3 has 14 residues. Germline lookup yields CDR1 LGHDT and CDR2 YNNKEL (reference sequence). The junction had 4 bases not matched to a gene; V was cut back by 0 bases and J by 10 bases. The CDR3 nucleotides are TGTGCCAGCAGCCAAGAACAGGGGGCCGGAGAGCAGTTCTTC. Translated: CASSQEQGAGEQFF.

This chain links TRBV29-1 with TRBJ2-2; D ambiguous. This CDR3 has 13 amino acids. Trimming cost V 3 bases and J 4 bases, with 9 bases left between them. Germline loops: CDR1 SQVTM, CDR2 ANQGSEA. CDR3 loop: CSVEKPTTGELFF. For the CDR3, the DNA is TGCAGCGTTGAGAAGCCCACCACCGGGGAGCTGTTTTTT.

The rearrangement links TRBV19 to TRBJ1-1, with D maybe TRBD1 (5 bases). Germline lookup yields CDR1 LNHDA and CDR2 SQIVND (reference sequence). The CDR3 spans 16 residues. Trimming took off 1 base at V and 3 bases at J, with 15 bases between the two ends. CDR3 coding DNA: TGTGCCAGTAGTATAGCCTGGCGAGGGACGGACACTGAAGCTTTCTTT. Its protein product is CASSIAWRGTDTEAFF.

The chain couples TRBV2 to TRBJ2-1, with D perhaps being TRBD1 or TRBD2 (5 bases each). This CDR3 comprises 14 residues. V lost 1 base and J 5 bases, leaving 9 bases between the germline ends. The V gene's germline CDR1 is SNHLY and CDR2 FYNNEI. Here the CDR3 reads CASSEVGPDNEQFF. CDR3 in DNA: TGTGCCAGCAGTGAAGTGGGACCAGACAATGAGCAGTTCTTC.

This sequence joins TRBV14 and TRBJ1-1, with D unresolved. CDR1 is SGHDN and CDR2 is FVKESK in the germline V gene. There are 14 residues in the CDR3. V lost 4 bases to trimming and J lost 7 bases, with 16 bases between them. The CDR3 region has the DNA TGTGCCAGCAGCCTAGTTTCCCGGGAGAATGAAGCTTTCTTT. Protein product: CASSLVSRENEAFF.

The gene calls are TRBV12-3 or TRBV12-4 and TRBJ2-1; 12 bases match TRBD1. Germline trimming cut 6 bases from V and 10 bases from J; bases unmatched to any gene: 7. This CDR3 is built from 14 residues. CDR3 region: CASRSGTGGWEQFF. The CDR3 DNA follows: TGTGCCAGCAGGTCCGGGACAGGGGGCTGGGAGCAGTTCTTC.

The chain is built from TRBV7-9 and TRBJ2-7; TRBD2 aligns across 10 bases. CDR3 size: 16 residues. Trimming cost V 3 bases and J 6 bases; bases outside gene matches: 11. Germline loops: CDR1 SEHNR, CDR2 FQNEAQ (reference sequence). The CDR3 bases are TGTGCCAGCAGCTTCTTCAATAGCGGGGGGCCATCCGAGCAGTACTTC. Its translation: CASSFFNSGGPSEQYF.

This clonotype was seen only a few times. V is TRBV4-1 and J is TRBJ1-5; perhaps TRBD1 as D (6 bases). The CDR3 contains 14 residues. Germline-derived CDR1 and CDR2 are MGHRA and YSYEKL. Trimming cost V 5 bases and J 3 bases, with 11 bases left between them. The chain's CDR3 is CASSVRQVNQPQHF. Here the CDR3 DNA reads TGCGCCAGCAGCGTGCGACAGGTCAATCAGCCCCAGCATTTT.

This clonotype appeared many times. DNA for the CDR3: TGTGCCAGCAGCTTAGGTCCCGGGACAGGGGGCGCCGGCTATGGCTACACCTTC. Amino acids: CASSLGPGTGGAGYGYTF. The chain joins TRBV7-2 to TRBJ1-2; 12 nucleotides match TRBD1. The germline gives CDR1 SGHTA, CDR2 FQGNSA. Trimming cost V 1 base and J 4 bases; bases outside gene matches: 10. CDR3 size: 18 residues.

V gene TRBV6-2 or TRBV6-3 combines with J gene TRBJ2-7; 7 bases agree with TRBD2. V gave up 5 bases and J gave up 6 bases; unmatched junction bases: 4. The CDR3 runs to 12 residues. Per germline, CDR1 MNHEY and CDR2 SVGEGT. The CDR3 sequence: CASSSGAVEQYV. DNA for the CDR3: TGTGCCAGCAGTAGCGGGGCGGTCGAGCAGTACGTC.